This entry concerns a single T cell receptor (beta chain). Its antigen is not identified. Use of 60 Vbeta and 13 Jbeta primers characterized the PCR. This table comes from immunoSEQ multiplex PCR, and its TCRdb copy is limited to in-frame clones, with some not included. This sample has 200,000 or so clones, with about 80% found just once. This sample is drawn from a study of cytomegalovirus exposure and HLA in healthy donors. Study-wide points: Whilst most TCR sequences proved rare, a subset of public TCRs occurred across many donors.

Germline CDR1 reads MNHNS; CDR2 reads SASEGT. The V end was cut by 6 bases, the J end by 4 bases, with 6 bases between. This CDR3 has 11 amino acids. The TCR sequence derives from a woman aged 18-35 years in good health and CMV-seropositive. The specimen sequenced was PBMCs. The chain has TRBV6-1 and TRBJ1-2, with D possibly being TRBD1 (6 bases). CDR3 in DNA: TGTGCCAGCAGGGGGGCCTATGGCTACACCTTC. Protein sequence: CASRGAYGYTF.